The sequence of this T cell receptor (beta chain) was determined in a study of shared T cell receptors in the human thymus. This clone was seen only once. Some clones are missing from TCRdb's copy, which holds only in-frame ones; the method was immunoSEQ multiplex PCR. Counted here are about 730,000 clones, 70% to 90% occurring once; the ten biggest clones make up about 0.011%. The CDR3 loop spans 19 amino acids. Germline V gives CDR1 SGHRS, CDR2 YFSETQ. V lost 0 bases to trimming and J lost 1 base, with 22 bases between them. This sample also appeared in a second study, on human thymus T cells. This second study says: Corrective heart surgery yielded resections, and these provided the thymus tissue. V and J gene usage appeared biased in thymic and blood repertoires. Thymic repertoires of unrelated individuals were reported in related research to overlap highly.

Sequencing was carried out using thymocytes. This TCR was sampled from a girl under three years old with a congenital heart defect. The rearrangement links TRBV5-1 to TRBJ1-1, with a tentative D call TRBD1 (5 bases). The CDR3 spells CASSLGWGWGGEGNTEAFF. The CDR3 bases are TGCGCCAGCAGCTTGGGTTGGGGATGGGGGGGTGAGGGGAACACTGAAGCTTTCTTT.